The sequence of this TCR beta chain was determined in a study of blood T cell repertoires in COVID-19. Study details: Researchers got acute and convalescent COVID-19 samples from the United States, Italy and Spain. Sample material is recorded as cDNA or gDNA derived from T cells, B-cell-depleted T cells, or PBMCs.

Methods used by the authors: The assay estimated nucleated cells by amplifying reference gene primers. The data were produced by immunoSEQ multiplex PCR, yet TCRdb's version contains in-frame clones alone and is incomplete. V and J calls and clone size are copied from that table; D and trimming were computed from the DNA. Of about 82,000 clones in the sample, 85% were seen once. The clonotype originates from a man older than 75 with active or convalescent COVID-19. The specimen sequenced was peripheral blood.

This CDR3 reads CASSYGTTPVADTQYF. CDR3 nucleotide sequence: TGTGCCAGCAGTTACGGGACAACACCAGTGGCAGATACGCAGTATTTT. The V and J genes are TRBV6-2 or TRBV6-3 and TRBJ2-3; D is perhaps TRBD1 (6 bases). Germline values: CDR1 MNHEY, CDR2 SVGEGT. V lost 2 bases, J lost 4 bases, and 16 bases lay in between. The CDR3 totals 16 residues.